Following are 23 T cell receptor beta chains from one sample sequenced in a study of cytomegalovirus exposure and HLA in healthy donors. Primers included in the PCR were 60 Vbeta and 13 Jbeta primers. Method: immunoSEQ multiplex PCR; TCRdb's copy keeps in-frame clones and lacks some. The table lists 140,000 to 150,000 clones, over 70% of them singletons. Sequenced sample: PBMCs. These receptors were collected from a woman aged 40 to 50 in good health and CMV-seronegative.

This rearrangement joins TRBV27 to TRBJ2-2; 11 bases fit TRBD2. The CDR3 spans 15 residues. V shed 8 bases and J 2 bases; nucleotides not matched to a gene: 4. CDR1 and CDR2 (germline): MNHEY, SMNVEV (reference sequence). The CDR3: CASHTSGRNTGELFF. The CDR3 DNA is TGTGCCAGCCATACTAGCGGGAGAAACACCGGGGAGCTGTTTTTT.

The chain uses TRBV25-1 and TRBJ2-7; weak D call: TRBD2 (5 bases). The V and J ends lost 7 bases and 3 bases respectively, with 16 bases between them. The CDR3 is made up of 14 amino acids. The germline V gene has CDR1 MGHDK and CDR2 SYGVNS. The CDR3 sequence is CASTMTGEDYEQYF. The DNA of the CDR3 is TGTGCCAGCACCATGACCGGGGAAGACTACGAGCAGTACTTC.

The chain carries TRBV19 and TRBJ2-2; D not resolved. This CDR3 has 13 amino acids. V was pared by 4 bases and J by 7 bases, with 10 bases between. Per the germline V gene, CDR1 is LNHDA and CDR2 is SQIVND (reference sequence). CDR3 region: CASSSTANGELFF. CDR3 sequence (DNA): TGTGCCAGTAGTAGTACAGCCAACGGGGAGCTGTTTTTT.

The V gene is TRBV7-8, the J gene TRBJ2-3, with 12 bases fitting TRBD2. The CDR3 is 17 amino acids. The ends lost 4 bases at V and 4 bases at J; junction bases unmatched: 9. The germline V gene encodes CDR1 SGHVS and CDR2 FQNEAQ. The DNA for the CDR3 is TGTGCCAGCAGCTCGACCTCTAGCGGGGGGGCATCAGATACGCAGTATTTT. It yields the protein CASSSTSSGGASDTQYF.

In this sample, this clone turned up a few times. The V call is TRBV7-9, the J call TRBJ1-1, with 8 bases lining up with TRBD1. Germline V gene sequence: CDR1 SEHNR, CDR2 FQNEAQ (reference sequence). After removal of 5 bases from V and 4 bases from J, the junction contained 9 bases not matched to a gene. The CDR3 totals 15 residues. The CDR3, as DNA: TGTGCCAGCAGCCCGCAGACAGGGGACGTCACTGAAGCTTTCTTT. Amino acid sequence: CASSPQTGDVTEAFF.

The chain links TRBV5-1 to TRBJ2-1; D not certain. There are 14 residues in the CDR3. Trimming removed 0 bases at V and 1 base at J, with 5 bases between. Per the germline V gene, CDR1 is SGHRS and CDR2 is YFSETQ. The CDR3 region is CASSLAESYNEQFF. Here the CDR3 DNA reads TGCGCCAGCAGCTTGGCGGAGTCCTACAATGAGCAGTTCTTC.

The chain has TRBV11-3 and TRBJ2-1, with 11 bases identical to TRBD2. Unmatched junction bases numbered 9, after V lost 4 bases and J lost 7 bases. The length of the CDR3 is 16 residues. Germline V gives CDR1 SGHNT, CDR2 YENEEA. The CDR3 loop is CASSWDGTSGSNEQFF. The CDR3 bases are TGTGCCAGCAGCTGGGATGGGACTAGCGGATCAAATGAGCAGTTCTTC.

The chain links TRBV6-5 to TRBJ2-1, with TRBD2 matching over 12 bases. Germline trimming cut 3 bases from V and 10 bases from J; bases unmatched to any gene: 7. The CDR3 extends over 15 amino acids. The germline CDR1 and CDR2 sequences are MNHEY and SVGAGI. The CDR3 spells CASSYFGLAGKEQFF. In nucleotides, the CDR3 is TGTGCCAGCAGTTATTTCGGACTAGCGGGAAAGGAGCAGTTCTTC.

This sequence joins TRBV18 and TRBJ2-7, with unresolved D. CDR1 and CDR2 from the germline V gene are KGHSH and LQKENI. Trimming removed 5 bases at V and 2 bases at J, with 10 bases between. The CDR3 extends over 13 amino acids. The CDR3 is CASSSRSPYEQYF. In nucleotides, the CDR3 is TGTGCCAGCTCAAGCCGAAGCCCCTACGAGCAGTACTTC.

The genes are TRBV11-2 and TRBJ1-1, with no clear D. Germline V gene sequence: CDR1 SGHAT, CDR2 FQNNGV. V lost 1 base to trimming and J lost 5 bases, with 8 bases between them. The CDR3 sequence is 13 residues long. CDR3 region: CASSLGGRTEAFF. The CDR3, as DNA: TGTGCCAGCAGCTTAGGCGGGAGGACTGAAGCTTTCTTT.

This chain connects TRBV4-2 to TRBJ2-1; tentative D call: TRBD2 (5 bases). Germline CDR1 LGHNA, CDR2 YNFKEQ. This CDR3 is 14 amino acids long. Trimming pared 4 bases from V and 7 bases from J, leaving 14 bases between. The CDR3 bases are TGTGCCAGCAGCCCGCGAGAGGGTAGAAATGAGCAGTTCTTC. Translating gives CASSPREGRNEQFF.

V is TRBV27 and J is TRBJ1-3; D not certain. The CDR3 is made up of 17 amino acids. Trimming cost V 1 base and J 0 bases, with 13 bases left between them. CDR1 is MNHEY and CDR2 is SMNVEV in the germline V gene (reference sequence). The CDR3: CASSLYRGTASGNTIYF. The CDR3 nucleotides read TGTGCCAGCAGTTTATACCGGGGTACGGCCTCTGGAAACACCATATATTTT.

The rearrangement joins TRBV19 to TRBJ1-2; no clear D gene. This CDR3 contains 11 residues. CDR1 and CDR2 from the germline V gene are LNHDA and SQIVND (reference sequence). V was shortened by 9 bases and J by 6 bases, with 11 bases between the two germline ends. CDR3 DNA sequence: TGTGCCAGCCTAATTGGTAATGGCTACACCTTC. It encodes CASLIGNGYTF.

The CDR3 loop reads CASSASGGFKYNEQFF. CDR3 bases: TGTGCCAGCAGCGCTAGCGGGGGATTCAAGTACAATGAGCAGTTCTTC. This chain uses TRBV5-5 with TRBJ2-1; 10 bases line up with TRBD2. CDR3 length: 16 residues. Germline trimming cut 4 bases from V and 4 bases from J; bases unmatched to any gene: 8. Germline CDR1 reads SGHKS; CDR2 reads YYEKEE (reference sequence).

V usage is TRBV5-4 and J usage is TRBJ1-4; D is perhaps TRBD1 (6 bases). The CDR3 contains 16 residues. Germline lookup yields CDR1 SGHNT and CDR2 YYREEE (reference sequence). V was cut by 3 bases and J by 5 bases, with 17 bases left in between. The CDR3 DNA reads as TGTGCCAGCAGCTCCCCTTGGGAGGGGGGGAATGAAAAACTGTTTTTT. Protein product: CASSSPWEGGNEKLFF.

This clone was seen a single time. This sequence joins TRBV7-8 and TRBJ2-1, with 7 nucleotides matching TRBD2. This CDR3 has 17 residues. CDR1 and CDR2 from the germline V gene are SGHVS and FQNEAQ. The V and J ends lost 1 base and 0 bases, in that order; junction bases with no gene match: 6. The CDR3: CASSLEFGGSSYNEQFF. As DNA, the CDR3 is TGTGCCAGCAGCTTAGAGTTCGGGGGGAGCTCCTACAATGAGCAGTTCTTC.

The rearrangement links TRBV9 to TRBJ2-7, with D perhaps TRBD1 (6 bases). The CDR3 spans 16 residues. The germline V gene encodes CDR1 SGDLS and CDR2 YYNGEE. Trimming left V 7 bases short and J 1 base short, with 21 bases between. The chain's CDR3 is CASGPGHFTLSYEQYF. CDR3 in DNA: TGTGCCAGCGGCCCGGGACACTTCACTCTTTCCTACGAGCAGTACTTC.

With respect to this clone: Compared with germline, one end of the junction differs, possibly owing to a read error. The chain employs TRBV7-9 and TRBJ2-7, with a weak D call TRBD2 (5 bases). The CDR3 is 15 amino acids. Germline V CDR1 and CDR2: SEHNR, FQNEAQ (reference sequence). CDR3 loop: CSSSFLTVQGGEQYF. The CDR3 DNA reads TGTTCCAGCAGCTTCTTAACGGTCCAAGGAGGCGAGCAGTACTTC.

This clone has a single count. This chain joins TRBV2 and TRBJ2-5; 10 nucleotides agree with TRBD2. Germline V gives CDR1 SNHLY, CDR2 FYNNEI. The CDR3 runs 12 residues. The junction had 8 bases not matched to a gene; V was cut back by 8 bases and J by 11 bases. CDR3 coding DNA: TGTGCCAGCCTGGGGACTAGCGTTGAGCAGTACTTC. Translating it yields CASLGTSVEQYF. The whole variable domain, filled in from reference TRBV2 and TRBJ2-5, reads EPEVTQTPSHQVTQMGQEVILRCVPISNHLYFYWYRQILGQKVEFLVSFYNNEISEKSEIFDDQFSVERPDGSNFTLKIRSTKLEDSAMYFCASLGTSVEQYFGPGTRLLVL.

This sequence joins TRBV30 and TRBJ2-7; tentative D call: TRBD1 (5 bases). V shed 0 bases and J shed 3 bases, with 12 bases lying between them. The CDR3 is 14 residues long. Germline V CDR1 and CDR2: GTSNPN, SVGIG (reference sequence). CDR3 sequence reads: CAWSVGHSLYEQYF. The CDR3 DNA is TGTGCCTGGAGTGTAGGACATTCCCTCTACGAGCAGTACTTC.

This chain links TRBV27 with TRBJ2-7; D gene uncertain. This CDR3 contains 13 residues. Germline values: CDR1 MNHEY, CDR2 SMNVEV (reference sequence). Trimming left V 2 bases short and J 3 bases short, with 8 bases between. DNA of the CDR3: TGTGCCAGCAGTTTAACCCGGAGCTACGAGCAGTACTTC. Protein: CASSLTRSYEQYF.

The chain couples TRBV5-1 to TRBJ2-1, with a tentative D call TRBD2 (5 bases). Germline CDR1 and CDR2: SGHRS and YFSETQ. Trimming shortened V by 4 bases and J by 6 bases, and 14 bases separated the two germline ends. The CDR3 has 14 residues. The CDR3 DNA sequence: TGCGCCAGCAGCCTTATGACTAATTCCAATGAGCAGTTCTTC. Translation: CASSLMTNSNEQFF.

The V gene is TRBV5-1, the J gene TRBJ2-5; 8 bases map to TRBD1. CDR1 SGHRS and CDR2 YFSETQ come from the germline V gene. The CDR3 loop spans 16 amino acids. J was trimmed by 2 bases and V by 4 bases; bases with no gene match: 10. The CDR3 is CASSNAPGQAQETQYF. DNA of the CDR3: TGCGCCAGCAGCAATGCCCCGGGACAGGCTCAAGAGACCCAGTACTTC.